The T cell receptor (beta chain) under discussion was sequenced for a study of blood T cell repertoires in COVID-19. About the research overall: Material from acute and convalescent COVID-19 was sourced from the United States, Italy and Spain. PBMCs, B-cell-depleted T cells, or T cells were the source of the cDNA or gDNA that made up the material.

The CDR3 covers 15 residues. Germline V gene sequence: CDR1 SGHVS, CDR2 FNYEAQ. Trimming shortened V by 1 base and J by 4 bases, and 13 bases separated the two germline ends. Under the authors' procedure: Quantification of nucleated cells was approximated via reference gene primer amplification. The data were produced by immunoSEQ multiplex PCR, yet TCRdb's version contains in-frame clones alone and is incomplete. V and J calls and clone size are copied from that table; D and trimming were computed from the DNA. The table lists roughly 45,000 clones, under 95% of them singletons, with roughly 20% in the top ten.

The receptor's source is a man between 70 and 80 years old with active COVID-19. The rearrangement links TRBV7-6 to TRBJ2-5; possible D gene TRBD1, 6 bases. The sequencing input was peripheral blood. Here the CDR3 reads CASSLGGLAGETQYF. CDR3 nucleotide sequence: TGTGCCAGCAGCTTAGGGGGGCTAGCCGGAGAGACCCAGTACTTC.